This TCR beta chain derives from a study of T cell responses to AZD1222 COVID-19 vaccine (dated by TCRdb to about 2021). A note on the overall study: A total of 233 trial participants underwent TCR sequencing, of whom about 210 had received two doses of AZD1222 and some 25 had received two doses of the MenACWY control vaccine. Trial participants were enrolled into age subgroups of 18-55, 56-69 and 70-plus years, which contained around 140, 26 and 57 TCR-sequenced participants, respectively.

V is cut by 4 bases and J by 7 bases, and the space between the germline ends is 11 bases. The CDR3 contains 12 residues, cysteine and phenylalanine counted. The retained sequence is limited to the CDR3, 36 bases, with the frame set at the first base. Per the germline V gene, MGHRA is the CDR1 and YSYEKL is the CDR2. The time point tag for this specimen amounts to: about 28 days (+/-7) after the second vaccine dose. AZD1222 recipients whose second dose came at about 4 weeks and those whose second dose came at about 12 weeks were combined into one group, since spike-specific TCR depth and breadth did not differ between the two schedules. Vaccinee samples were obtained from the UK trials COV001 and COV002, which included a single-blind randomized controlled phase 2/3 trial of AZD1222 (ChAdOx1 nCoV-19) in healthy adults. For TCRbeta chain sequencing, PBMC samples from trial participants were taken at day 0 and at day 28 after the second dose.

The CDR3 regions of human TCRbeta chains were subjected to immunosequencing. Per the original workflow: Repertoire TCRs were checked for matches against a reference library of SARS-CoV-2-specific TCRs that had been generated using the MIRA antigen-specificity platform. Breadth meant the fraction of unique TCRs that were SARS-CoV-2-associated, whereas depth meant the fraction of total T cells that were SARS-CoV-2-associated. Each spike-specific TCR was assigned to its reactive spike region and to a CD4 or CD8 class using the MIRA data. Log10-transformed breadth and depth values were compared by one-way ANOVA with Sidak's multiple comparisons tests. This is the immuneACCESS table as TCRdb keeps it, with only in-frame sequences that have V and J called. A part of the clones is gone; compared with another copy, unresolved V genes explain less than half, and the rest is unexplained. The V and J calls and the clone size are those of that table, but D and trimming were determined from the DNA. Counted in this sample were 170,000 or so clones; 70% to 90% of them appeared once. The top ten clonotypes cover roughly 12% of the sample.

Findings and caveats that apply to the study as a whole: Reportedly, almost half of the unique spike-specific TCRs recognized epitopes lying outside the regions that are mutated in the B.1.351 and B.1.1.7 variants. Vaccine-associated CD4 TCRs spanned the whole spike protein, with dominant responses in regions 160-218 and 743-854. The 56-69-year group was small, and its depth increase did not reach significance, likely because of low power. Spike-specific TCR breadth and depth rose significantly after two AZD1222 doses compared with day 0 and with MenACWY recipients. Because no day 14 peak-response samples were available, the repertoires could be characterized only after the peak T cell response. Conclusions about previously exposed vaccinees are limited because only six or seven AZD1222 recipients were SARS-CoV-2 seropositive at baseline. Participants were mostly white British and included more females than males, and it was suggested by the authors that clonal diversity may have been underestimated.

Details on this clone: It has no known antigen specificity. The sample holds no much larger clone one base away, and base qualities are not on file.

The specimen was peripheral blood, collected 28 days after the second AZD1222 dose. The TCR was taken from an adult who received the AZD1222 COVID-19 vaccine. This receptor chain uses TRBV4-1 and TRBJ2-7, and possibly TRBD2, on 5 matching bases. The DNA is TGCGCCAGCAGCCCACCTCGAGGGGAGCAGTACTTC. This is translated as CASSPPRGEQYF.